This T cell receptor beta chain was documented in a study of regulatory T cells in long-lasting Graves disease. The CDR3 loop spans 15 amino acids. The V and J ends lost 1 base and 7 bases respectively, with 14 bases between them. Germline lookup yields CDR1 SGHTA and CDR2 FQGTGA. Time point described: newly diagnosed GD, antithyroid drugs for less than 3 months. Preparation of the TCR library used RNA extracted from PBMCs. Both iRepertoire HTBI primers and Arm-PCR of CDR3 regions were used to build the TCR beta libraries. Authors' methods: Identification across samples found 62 TRBV and 11 to 15 TRBJ segments. TCRdb processed the multiplex PCR reads anew with MiXCR; each CDR3 protein has one entry. TCRdb, rather than the study authors, made the V and J calls. The sample consists of roughly 380,000 distinct CDR3 sequences, roughly 16% of them appearing once. This clonotype was seen ten or more times.

This clonotype was sampled from a female donor with Graves disease. The J gene is TRBJ2-1, the V gene TRBV7-3; D is perhaps TRBD2 (6 bases). The sample in question was peripheral blood mononuclear cells (PBMCs), obtained at new diagnosis, from a patient treated with antithyroid drugs. CDR3 coding DNA: TGTGCCAGCAGCTTAATCAGGTCGGGGAGGAATGAGCAGTTCTTC. Translating it yields CASSLIRSGRNEQFF.